Below are 30 T cell receptor beta chains sequenced from a single sample in a study of shared clonotypes between healthy human individuals. TCRdb keeps only in-frame clones here, not all; method: immunoSEQ multiplex PCR. The sample lists around 2.1 million clones, almost 96% seen once, with 0.1% to 0.15% in the top ten. The source material was naive CD4+ T cells sorted from blood. As to subset: CD45RA+ positively selected. Receptor source: a man younger than 35 in good health.

The chain uses TRBV7-9 and TRBJ2-2; no firm D call. V shed 2 bases and J shed 7 bases, with 2 bases lying between them. Per germline, CDR1 SEHNR and CDR2 FQNEAQ (reference sequence). The CDR3 sequence is 11 residues long. CDR3: CASSLFGELFF. The CDR3 DNA sequence: TGTGCCAGCAGCTTATTCGGGGAGCTGTTTTTT.

The V call is TRBV18, the J call TRBJ1-4; tentatively, D is TRBD1 (5 bases). Germline assignment: CDR1 KGHSH and CDR2 LQKENI. Trimming stripped 0 bases from V and 4 bases from J, with 9 bases between. The CDR3 spans 15 residues. CDR3 DNA sequence: TGTGCCAGCTCACCACCGGGGACGGATAATGAAAAACTGTTTTTT. It translates to CASSPPGTDNEKLFF.

The chain links TRBV18 to TRBJ2-7; perhaps TRBD1 as D (5 bases). The CDR3 is made up of 15 amino acids. CDR1 KGHSH and CDR2 LQKENI come from the germline V gene. Deletions cut 0 bases from V and 3 bases from J, with 12 bases between. In nucleotides, the CDR3 is TGTGCCAGCTCACCACCGGGATGGGGCGGCTACGAGCAGTACTTC. Translation: CASSPPGWGGYEQYF. The full variable domain, with the rest looked up from reference TRBV18 and TRBJ2-7, is NAGVMQNPRHLVRRRGQEARLRCSPMKGHSHVYWYRQLPEEGLKFMVYLQKENIIDESGMPKERFSAEFPKEGPSILRIQQVVRGDSAAYFCASSPPGWGGYEQYFGPGTRLTVT.

This rearrangement joins TRBV30 to TRBJ1-2, with D maybe TRBD1 (5 bases). The length of the CDR3 is 12 residues. V was trimmed by 4 bases and J by 7 bases, leaving 13 bases between them. CDR1 is GTSNPN and CDR2 is SVGIG in the germline V gene (reference sequence). Here the CDR3 reads CAWTPQGPGYTF. CDR3 in DNA: TGTGCCTGGACTCCTCAGGGTCCTGGCTACACCTTC.

CDR3 region: CASSLDQGAYYEQYF. The CDR3 DNA follows: TGTGCCAGCAGCTTAGACCAGGGGGCGTACTACGAGCAGTACTTC. The chain employs TRBV11-2 and TRBJ2-7; TRBD1 agrees at 8 bases. The CDR3 is 15 amino acids. Trimming removed 0 bases from V and 3 bases from J; junction bases left unmatched: 4. CDR1 is SGHAT and CDR2 is FQNNGV in the germline V gene.

This clone has just a few counts. V gene TRBV5-1 combines with J gene TRBJ1-2; no clear D gene. CDR1 SGHRS and CDR2 YFSETQ come from the germline V gene. The CDR3 sequence is 14 residues long. Trimming left V 4 bases short and J 6 bases short, with 16 bases between. The CDR3 region is CASSAGEGGDGYTF. The DNA of the CDR3 is TGCGCCAGCAGCGCTGGGGAGGGCGGCGATGGCTACACCTTC.

This clone appeared a single time. The V gene is TRBV15, the J gene TRBJ1-2, with 11 bases matching TRBD1. CDR1 and CDR2 (germline): LNHNV, YYDKDF (reference sequence). This CDR3 comprises 15 residues. Trimming at V came to 9 bases and at J to 8 bases, leaving 14 bases not matched to a gene. The CDR3 DNA follows: TGTGCCACAAAACCCTGGACAGGGGGCTCTCACGGCTACACCTTC. Protein product: CATKPWTGGSHGYTF.

The chain combines TRBV15 with TRBJ2-7; weak D call: TRBD1 (6 bases). The length of the CDR3 is 16 residues. In germline, CDR1 is LNHNV, CDR2 YYDKDF (reference sequence). V lost 4 bases to trimming and J lost 0 bases, with 16 bases between them. The CDR3 loop reads CATSNRIRTDSYEQYF. The CDR3 coding sequence is TGTGCCACCAGCAATCGCATCCGGACAGACTCCTACGAGCAGTACTTC.

Concerning this clone itself: The same CDR3 also results from other DNA sequences found in this sample. CDR3 in amino acids: CASRLQGQPQHF. CDR3 nucleotide sequence: TGTGCCAGCAGGTTACAGGGCCAGCCCCAGCATTTT. The chain has TRBV28 and TRBJ1-5; possible D gene TRBD1, 6 bases. Trimming took off 6 bases at V and 7 bases at J, with 10 bases between the two ends. This CDR3 region has 12 residues. The germline V gene encodes CDR1 MDHEN and CDR2 SYDVKM. Full variable domain (rest looked up from reference TRBV28 and TRBJ1-5): DVKVTQSSRYLVKRTGEKVFLECVQDMDHENMFWYRQDPGLGLRLIYFSYDVKMKEKGDIPEGYSVSREKKERFSLILESASTNQTSMYLCASRLQGQPQHFGDGTRLSIL.

The gene calls are TRBV5-1 and TRBJ1-6, with D perhaps matching TRBD1 (5 bases). The ends were cut back, 4 bases at V and 7 bases at J, with 12 bases in the middle. CDR3 size: 14 residues. Looked up from germline, CDR1 is SGHRS and CDR2 is YFSETQ. The CDR3 sequence is CASSIGTSNSPLHF. CDR3 sequence (DNA): TGCGCCAGCAGCATTGGGACGTCAAATTCACCCCTCCACTTT.

CDR3 sequence: CSVIDRGNEQFF. CDR3 sequence (DNA): TGCAGCGTCATTGACAGGGGAAACGAGCAGTTCTTC. The rearrangement links TRBV29-1 to TRBJ2-1, with 8 bases that match TRBD1. The CDR3 covers 12 residues. Germline V gene sequence: CDR1 SQVTM, CDR2 ANQGSEA. Germline trimming cut 6 bases from V and 10 bases from J; bases unmatched to any gene: 8.

The J gene is TRBJ2-3, the V gene TRBV11-3; the D is unclear. The CDR3 consists of 11 residues. Germline assignment: CDR1 SGHNT and CDR2 YENEEA. Deletions cut 8 bases from V and 3 bases from J, with 6 bases between. The chain's CDR3 is CASGDTDTQYF. The CDR3 DNA follows: TGTGCCAGCGGGGATACAGATACGCAGTATTTT.

CDR3 region: CASIERVGGELFF. The CDR3 coding sequence is TGTGCCAGCATCGAAAGGGTGGGTGGGGAGCTGTTTTTT. V is TRBV2 and J is TRBJ2-2; unclear D gene. V was shortened by 7 bases and J by 8 bases, with 14 bases between the two germline ends. The CDR3 extends over 13 amino acids. Germline V gene sequence: CDR1 SNHLY, CDR2 FYNNEI.

The rearrangement uses TRBV27 and TRBJ2-7; 11 bases agree with TRBD2. The junction had 12 bases not matched to a gene; V was cut back by 2 bases and J by 3 bases. Germline CDR1 reads MNHEY; CDR2 reads SMNVEV (reference sequence). The CDR3 runs to 18 residues. The CDR3 here is CASSLIGLAGGTGYEQYF. CDR3 nucleotide sequence: TGTGCCAGCAGTTTAATCGGTCTAGCGGGAGGTACTGGCTACGAGCAGTACTTC.

The chain uses TRBV25-1 and TRBJ2-2; D ambiguous. The length of the CDR3 is 15 residues. CDR1 and CDR2 (germline): MGHDK, SYGVNS. The ends were cut back, 5 bases at V and 0 bases at J, with 10 bases in the middle. The CDR3 protein is CASSQARTNTGELFF. In DNA form, the CDR3 reads TGTGCCAGCAGTCAAGCCCGAACGAACACCGGGGAGCTGTTTTTT.

The rearrangement links TRBV7-9 to TRBJ2-7; D is perhaps TRBD1 or TRBD2 (5 bases each). Trimming took off 5 bases at V and 3 bases at J, with 17 bases between the two ends. Germline lookup yields CDR1 SEHNR and CDR2 FQNEAQ (reference sequence). The CDR3 spans 15 residues. Here the CDR3 reads CASSEGAGPRYEQYF. The CDR3 DNA is TGTGCCAGCAGCGAAGGGGCGGGCCCCCGCTACGAGCAGTACTTC.

The J gene is TRBJ1-1, the V gene TRBV4-3; D unclear. The germline gives CDR1 LGHNA, CDR2 YSLEER. The CDR3 has 15 amino acids. Trimming left V 0 bases short and J 1 base short, with 9 bases between. In DNA, the CDR3 is TGCGCCAGCAGCCAAGACCTGGACCGGAACACTGAAGCTTTCTTT. It codes for CASSQDLDRNTEAFF.

The chain is built from TRBV5-4 and TRBJ2-7, with 7 bases identical to TRBD2. V was clipped by 3 bases and J by 7 bases; unmatched bases: 10. The CDR3 spans 14 residues. CDR1 is SGHNT and CDR2 is YYREEE in the germline V gene (reference sequence). CDR3 in DNA: TGTGCCAGCAGCTCGGTTGCGGGGGTTAGAGAGCAGTACTTC. Residues: CASSSVAGVREQYF.

This rearrangement joins TRBV9 to TRBJ1-1; D is unresolved. With 0 bases removed from V and 2 bases from J, the gap between germline ends came to 11 bases. The V gene's germline CDR1 is SGDLS and CDR2 YYNGEE. The CDR3 has 15 amino acids. This CDR3 reads CASSVAGIFNTEAFF. CDR3 nucleotides: TGTGCCAGCAGCGTAGCCGGGATTTTTAACACTGAAGCTTTCTTT.

The chain uses TRBV18 and TRBJ2-5; 15 bases fit TRBD2. The germline CDR1 and CDR2 sequences are KGHSH and LQKENI. J gave up 4 bases and V 4 bases, and 4 bases lay outside the gene matches. The length of the CDR3 is 16 residues. The CDR3 sequence: CASSHPGLAGGETQYF. CDR3 coding DNA: TGTGCCAGCTCACACCCGGGACTAGCGGGGGGAGAGACCCAGTACTTC.

This rearrangement joins TRBV6-1 to TRBJ1-4, with D possibly being TRBD1 (5 bases). CDR1 MNHNS and CDR2 SASEGT come from the germline V gene. V was clipped by 6 bases and J by 0 bases, with 11 bases between them. This CDR3 region has 15 residues. The CDR3 DNA reads TGTGCCAGCAGGGGGGACCCACCAACTAATGAAAAACTGTTTTTT. This sequence encodes CASRGDPPTNEKLFF.

A remark on this clone: Other nucleotide sequences from this sample produce the same CDR3. The chain carries TRBV9 and TRBJ2-1, with TRBD2 matching 7 bases. The V gene end was trimmed by 4 bases and the J gene end by 0 bases; junction bases not matched to a gene: 4. Per germline, CDR1 SGDLS and CDR2 YYNGEE. CDR3 size: 15 residues. The CDR3 region is CASSPSGNSYNEQFF. Written as DNA, the CDR3 is TGTGCCAGCAGCCCCAGCGGGAACTCCTACAATGAGCAGTTCTTC.

V gene TRBV7-6 combines with J gene TRBJ2-5; no definite D call. This CDR3 contains 18 residues. CDR1 and CDR2 from the germline V gene are SGHVS and FNYEAQ. Trimming left V 1 base short and J 4 bases short, with 22 bases between. CDR3 DNA sequence: TGTGCCAGCAGCTTAGGTTCTGGGCTGCAAGGGTTGGGAGAGACCCAGTACTTC. Encoded protein: CASSLGSGLQGLGETQYF.

The chain has TRBV28 and TRBJ1-1; possible D gene TRBD1, 6 bases. This CDR3 region has 14 residues. From germline, CDR1 is MDHEN and CDR2 SYDVKM. With 3 bases removed from V and 5 bases from J, the gap between germline ends came to 13 bases. In DNA form, the CDR3 reads TGTGCCAGCAGTTTCCCCCTAGGGGGGACTGAAGCTTTCTTT. This encodes CASSFPLGGTEAFF.

The chain couples TRBV7-9 to TRBJ1-5; D unclear. Germline V gene lookup returns CDR1 SEHNR and CDR2 FQNEAQ (reference sequence). V lost 5 bases and J 0 bases, leaving 14 bases between the germline ends. The CDR3 length is 16 residues. The CDR3: CASSRAGSYSNQPQHF. In DNA, the CDR3 is TGTGCCAGCAGCCGGGCCGGGAGTTATAGCAATCAGCCCCAGCATTTT.

The rearrangement joins TRBV6-1 to TRBJ2-1; 9 nucleotides line up with TRBD2. V trimming: 4 bases; J trimming: 2 bases; junction bases outside the gene matches: 3. The CDR3 totals 15 residues. Germline V gene lookup returns CDR1 MNHNS and CDR2 SASEGT. CDR3 region: CASSARGGAYNEQFF. The CDR3 bases are TGTGCCAGCAGTGCCCGCGGGGGGGCCTACAATGAGCAGTTCTTC.

As concerns this clone: Other DNA sequences in this sample translate to the same CDR3. The chain has TRBV7-2 and TRBJ1-5; no reliable D call. The germline V gene encodes CDR1 SGHTA and CDR2 FQGNSA. There are 13 residues in the CDR3. Between the trimmed V and J ends, which lost 3 bases and 5 bases, there was a span of 8 bases. CDR3 sequence: CASSLSGDQPQHF. In nucleotides, the CDR3 is TGTGCCAGCAGCTTGAGCGGAGATCAGCCCCAGCATTTT.

The genes are TRBV10-3 and TRBJ2-3; 11 bases align to TRBD2. J gave up 2 bases and V 5 bases, and 6 bases lay outside the gene matches. The germline CDR1 and CDR2 sequences are ENHRY and SYGVKD. The CDR3 is made up of 16 amino acids. The CDR3 region is CAISMGLADPTDTQYF. For the CDR3, the DNA is TGTGCCATCAGTATGGGACTAGCGGACCCCACAGATACGCAGTATTTT.

This chain connects TRBV18 to TRBJ2-1; TRBD1 aligns across 8 bases. The junction had 11 bases not matched to a gene; V was cut back by 4 bases and J by 9 bases. This CDR3 region has 15 residues. The germline V gene encodes CDR1 KGHSH and CDR2 LQKENI. The CDR3 spells CASSLQTGDTGEQFF. CDR3 in DNA: TGTGCCAGCTCACTACAGACAGGGGATACGGGTGAGCAGTTCTTC.

This clone was found once. This rearrangement joins TRBV7-3 to TRBJ2-6; D unclear. This CDR3 has 15 amino acids. Trimming stripped 3 bases from V and 0 bases from J, with 6 bases between. The V gene's germline CDR1 is SGHTA and CDR2 FQGTGA. CDR3 sequence: CASSFEPSGANVLTF. The CDR3 nucleotides are TGTGCCAGCAGCTTCGAGCCCTCTGGGGCCAACGTCCTGACTTTC.